This TCR beta chain derives from a study of identical twins. The study, taken as a whole, reports: Sharing of beta out-of-frame sequences by twins showed a weaker excess.

This clonotype was counted a few times. Its antigen is not known. TCRdb called the 5' RACE reads again in MiXCR, with one record for every CDR3 protein. The table includes roughly 700,000 distinct CDR3 sequences, over 8.5% detected once. CDR1 and CDR2 from the germline V gene are SGHVS and FQNEAQ. Deletions cut 3 bases from V and 2 bases from J, with 7 bases between. The CDR3 consists of 13 residues. The data were also submitted as part of a second study, on yellow fever vaccine responses in identical twins.

The receptor's source is a woman aged 18-35 years in good health. This chain uses TRBV7-8 with TRBJ2-5; D remains unclear. Input material: PBMCs. The CDR3 DNA sequence: TGTGCCAGCAGCTTCTGGTTGCAAGAGACCCAGTACTTC. Translating gives CASSFWLQETQYF.